One and the same sample provided the 5 T cell receptor beta chains below, sequenced in a study of blood T cell repertoires in COVID-19. Some clones are missing from TCRdb's copy, which holds only in-frame ones; the method was immunoSEQ multiplex PCR. The data contain about 430,000 clones, about 88% of them singletons. Material: PBMCs or T cells enriched from blood (not recorded which). The receptors were gathered from a woman aged 18 to 35 who had been exposed to COVID-19.

The V gene is TRBV7-2, the J gene TRBJ2-7; D possibly corresponds to TRBD2 (6 bases). V lost 4 bases and J lost 6, with 10 bases in between. There are 12 residues in the CDR3. CDR1 is SGHTA, CDR2 FQGNSA, per germline. CDR3 amino acids: CASSSPGGEQYF. CDR3 in DNA: TGTGCCAGCAGCTCCCCCGGGGGCGAGCAGTACTTC.

This chain uses TRBV5-8 with TRBJ2-7, with D tentatively TRBD1 (6 bases). Deletions cut 4 bases from V and 1 base from J, with 21 bases between. CDR3 length: 17 residues. Germline V gives CDR1 SGHTS, CDR2 YDEGEE. The CDR3 spells CASSPWNGRGVSYEQYF. CDR3 bases: TGTGCCAGCAGCCCGTGGAACGGCAGGGGAGTGTCCTACGAGCAGTACTTC.

The rearrangement links TRBV7-9 to TRBJ2-5; 10 nucleotides line up with TRBD1. Germline CDR1 and CDR2: SEHNR and FQNEAQ (reference sequence). J lost 5 bases, V lost 7 bases, and 7 bases had no gene match. The CDR3 consists of 14 residues. The CDR3 reads CASTWDRGRETQYF. In nucleotides, the CDR3 is TGTGCCAGCACCTGGGACAGGGGAAGGGAGACCCAGTACTTC.

V is TRBV6-5 and J is TRBJ2-5; D might be TRBD1 (6 bases). The CDR3 is 13 residues long. V lost 8 bases and J lost 1, with 11 bases in between. Looked up from germline, CDR1 is MNHEY and CDR2 is SVGAGI. CDR3 nucleotides: TGTGCCAGCGGCAGGGGACCCCAAGAGACCCAGTACTTC. Translation: CASGRGPQETQYF.

This rearrangement joins TRBV12-3 or TRBV12-4 to TRBJ2-7; D gene unclear. V was shortened by 4 bases and J by 2 bases, with 9 bases between the two germline ends. The CDR3 extends over 13 amino acids. The CDR3 loop is CASSYGEAYEQYF. CDR3 DNA: TGTGCCAGCAGTTACGGTGAAGCCTACGAGCAGTACTTC.